These T cell receptor beta chains were read from a single sample in a study of OX40 agonist ivuxolimab in advanced cancers. Assay: immunoSEQ multiplex PCR; the TCRdb copy retains only in-frame clones and omits some. The sample lists roughly 72,000 clones, roughly nine tenths occurring once. Here the sequenced sample was CD4+ or CD8+ T cells sorted from blood, taken in a trial of the OX40 agonist ivuxolimab. The receptors were gathered from an adult with an advanced solid tumor such as melanoma, head and neck, liver or kidney cancer. Each CDR3 is given with its conserved first and last residue. Each record gives: J gene, D gene, V gene, CDR3 length, clone size, CDR3 protein, CDR3 DNA. D genes are given only for firm matches. Size is stated for part of the rows, as once, few or many counts, or as a class when the clone is expanded.

J: TRBJ2-1; D: TRBD1; V: TRBV13; length: 16; size: once; CDR3: CASSPTDRGKVNEQFF; DNA: TGTGCCAGCAGCCCTACGGACAGGGGCAAGGTTAATGAGCAGTTCTTC
J: TRBJ2-3; D: TRBD1; V: TRBV28; length: 15; size: once; CDR3: CASGRGTGGTDTQYF; DNA: TGTGCCAGTGGTCGCGGAACAGGGGGCACAGATACGCAGTATTTT
J: TRBJ1-3; D: .; V: TRBV5-1; length: 15; size: .; CDR3: CASSKTASSGNTIYF; DNA: TGCGCCAGCAGCAAAACCGCTTCCTCTGGAAACACCATATATTTT
J: TRBJ2-7; D: .; V: TRBV11-3; length: 13; size: .; CDR3: CASSLLGASEQYF; DNA: TGTGCCAGCAGCTTGTTGGGGGCGAGCGAGCAGTACTTC
J: TRBJ2-7; D: TRBD2; V: TRBV5-5; length: 15; size: .; CDR3: CASSPTSAYSYEQYF; DNA: TGTGCCAGCAGCCCTACTAGCGCTTATTCCTACGAGCAGTACTTC
J: TRBJ1-2; D: TRBD1; V: TRBV4-2; length: 14; size: .; CDR3: CASSLGQGASGYTF; DNA: TGTGCCAGCAGCCTTGGACAGGGGGCCTCTGGCTACACCTTC
J: TRBJ2-4; D: .; V: TRBV5-1; length: 15; size: .; CDR3: CASTLVGSLQNIQYF; DNA: TGCGCCAGCACCCTTGTAGGGTCTCTCCAAAACATTCAGTACTTC
J: TRBJ1-2; D: .; V: TRBV11-2; length: 13; size: .; CDR3: CASSLGDNYGYTF; DNA: TGTGCCAGCAGCTTGGGGGATAACTATGGCTACACCTTC
J: TRBJ1-2; D: .; V: TRBV6-6; length: 13; size: .; CDR3: CASSPGRNYGYTF; DNA: TGTGCCAGCAGCCCCGGACGGAACTATGGCTACACCTTC
J: TRBJ2-3; D: TRBD1; V: TRBV6-1; length: 14; size: .; CDR3: CASIRGPGTDTQYF; DNA: TGTGCCAGCATCAGGGGGCCGGGGACAGATACGCAGTATTTT
J: TRBJ1-5; D: .; V: TRBV7-8; length: 16; size: .; CDR3: CASSPQGPISNQPQHF; DNA: TGTGCCAGCAGCCCCCAGGGACCGATTAGCAATCAGCCCCAGCATTTT
J: TRBJ2-2; D: .; V: TRBV7-2; length: 16; size: .; CDR3: CASSLRSGSNTGELFF; DNA: TGTGCCAGCAGCTTAAGGTCAGGGTCAAACACCGGGGAGCTGTTTTTT
J: TRBJ2-1; D: TRBD1; V: TRBV11-2; length: 16; size: .; CDR3: CASSLGLQGLYNEQFF; DNA: TGTGCCAGCAGCTTAGGCTTACAGGGGCTCTACAATGAGCAGTTCTTC
J: TRBJ2-1; D: .; V: TRBV11-2; length: 17; size: .; CDR3: CASSFGGRRGLYNEQFF; DNA: TGTGCCAGCAGCTTCGGGGGCCGGAGGGGCCTTTACAATGAGCAGTTCTTC
J: TRBJ2-7; D: TRBD2; V: TRBV7-2; length: 13; size: .; CDR3: CASRTSGSHEQYF; DNA: TGTGCCAGCAGGACTAGCGGGAGCCACGAGCAGTACTTC
J: TRBJ1-1; D: .; V: TRBV9; length: 13; size: .; CDR3: CASSPWFGTEAFF; DNA: TGTGCCAGCAGCCCCTGGTTTGGGACTGAAGCTTTCTTT
J: TRBJ2-5; D: .; V: TRBV6-6; length: 13; size: once; CDR3: CASRENRVGTQYF; DNA: TGTGCCAGCAGAGAAAACAGGGTGGGGACCCAGTACTTC
J: TRBJ1-5; D: .; V: TRBV27; length: 13; size: .; CDR3: CASSFLGPQPQHF; DNA: TGTGCCAGCAGTTTTTTGGGACCTCAGCCCCAGCATTTT
J: TRBJ2-5; D: .; V: TRBV5-6; length: 13; size: .; CDR3: CASSFASQETQYF; DNA: TGTGCCAGCAGCTTCGCGTCCCAAGAGACCCAGTACTTC
J: TRBJ2-5; D: TRBD1; V: TRBV15; length: 14; size: once; CDR3: CATSREGQGAPQYF; DNA: TGTGCCACCAGCAGAGAAGGACAGGGGGCACCCCAGTACTTC
J: TRBJ2-5; D: TRBD1; V: TRBV5-4; length: 13; size: once; CDR3: CASGTGGWETQYF; DNA: TGTGCCAGCGGTACAGGGGGGTGGGAGACCCAGTACTTC
J: TRBJ2-1; D: TRBD2; V: TRBV5-1; length: 16; size: .; CDR3: CASSLRPSGLYNEQFF; DNA: TGCGCCAGCAGCTTGAGGCCTAGCGGGCTATACAATGAGCAGTTCTTC
J: TRBJ2-5; D: TRBD2; V: TRBV5-4; length: 16; size: .; CDR3: CASSFRSGRAVETQYF; DNA: TGTGCCAGCAGCTTTAGAAGCGGGAGGGCCGTGGAGACCCAGTACTTC
J: TRBJ2-3; D: TRBD2; V: TRBV5-1; length: 18; size: .; CDR3: CASSDFLGLAGAPDTQYF; DNA: TGCGCCAGCAGCGATTTCCTCGGACTAGCGGGGGCCCCGGATACGCAGTATTTT
J: TRBJ2-3; D: TRBD1; V: TRBV29-1; length: 15; size: .; CDR3: CSGRQGIASTDTQYF; DNA: TGCAGCGGTCGACAGGGAATTGCTAGCACAGATACGCAGTATTTT
J: TRBJ2-3; D: TRBD2; V: TRBV5-1; length: 16; size: .; CDR3: CASSSGGLLSTDTQYF; DNA: TGCGCCAGCAGTAGCGGGGGGCTCCTTAGCACAGATACGCAGTATTTT
J: TRBJ2-7; D: TRBD2; V: TRBV5-4; length: 15; size: .; CDR3: CASSYPTSGSYEQYF; DNA: TGTGCCAGCAGCTACCCGACTAGCGGGAGTTACGAGCAGTACTTC
J: TRBJ1-4; D: .; V: TRBV28; length: 14; size: .; CDR3: CASSPAQRNEKLFF; DNA: TGTGCCAGCAGCCCGGCGCAGCGTAATGAAAAACTGTTTTTT
J: TRBJ2-4; D: .; V: TRBV9; length: 15; size: .; CDR3: CASSVGTVGENIQYF; DNA: TGTGCCAGCAGCGTAGGGACTGTGGGTGAAAACATTCAGTACTTC
J: TRBJ2-3; D: .; V: TRBV5-1; length: 14; size: once; CDR3: CASSWTRAADTQYF; DNA: TGCGCCAGCAGCTGGACTCGGGCGGCAGATACGCAGTATTTT
J: TRBJ2-7; D: TRBD1; V: TRBV6-6; length: 14; size: .; CDR3: CASSYGTGVHEQYF; DNA: TGTGCCAGCAGTTACGGGACAGGGGTCCACGAGCAGTACTTC
J: TRBJ1-2; D: TRBD1; V: TRBV18; length: 15; size: .; CDR3: CASSPSSGTGYGYTF; DNA: TGTGCCAGCTCACCCAGTTCCGGGACAGGGTATGGCTACACCTTC
J: TRBJ2-1; D: TRBD2; V: TRBV7-6; length: 14; size: .; CDR3: CASSPSGGDNEQFF; DNA: TGTGCCAGCAGCCCTTCCGGGGGGGACAATGAGCAGTTCTTC
J: TRBJ1-6; D: .; V: TRBV2; length: 15; size: few; CDR3: CASSGSRVSFSPLHF; DNA: TGTGCCAGCAGTGGGAGCAGGGTGTCATTCTCACCCCTCCACTTT
J: TRBJ1-5; D: .; V: TRBV5-4; length: 13; size: .; CDR3: CASSPGTLEPQHF; DNA: TGTGCCAGCAGCCCCGGGACATTAGAGCCCCAGCATTTT
J: TRBJ1-1; D: .; V: TRBV28; length: 13; size: .; CDR3: CASSQPQTGEAFF; DNA: TGTGCCAGCAGCCAACCTCAAACAGGGGAAGCTTTCTTT